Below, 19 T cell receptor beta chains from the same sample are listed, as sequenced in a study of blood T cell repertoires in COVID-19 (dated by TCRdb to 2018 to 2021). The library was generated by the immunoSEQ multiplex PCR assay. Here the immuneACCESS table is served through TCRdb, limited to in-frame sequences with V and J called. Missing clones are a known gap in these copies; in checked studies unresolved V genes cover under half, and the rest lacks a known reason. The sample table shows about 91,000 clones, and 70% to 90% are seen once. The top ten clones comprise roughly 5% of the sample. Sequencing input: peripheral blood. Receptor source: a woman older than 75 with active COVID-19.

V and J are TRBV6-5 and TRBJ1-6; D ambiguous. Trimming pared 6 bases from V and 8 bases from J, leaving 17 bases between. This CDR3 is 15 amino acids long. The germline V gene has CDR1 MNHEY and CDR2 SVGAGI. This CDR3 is CASSGLTRYDSPLHF. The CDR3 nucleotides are TGTGCCAGCAGCGGACTGACCCGGTACGATTCACCCCTCCACTTT.

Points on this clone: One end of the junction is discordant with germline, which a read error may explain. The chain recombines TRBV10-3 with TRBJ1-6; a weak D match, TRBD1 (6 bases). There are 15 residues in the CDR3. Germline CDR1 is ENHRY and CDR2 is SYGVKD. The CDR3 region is CAISAEPLGGSPLHF. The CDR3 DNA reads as TGTGCCATTAGTGCTGAACCATTAGGGGGTTCACCCCTCCACTTT.

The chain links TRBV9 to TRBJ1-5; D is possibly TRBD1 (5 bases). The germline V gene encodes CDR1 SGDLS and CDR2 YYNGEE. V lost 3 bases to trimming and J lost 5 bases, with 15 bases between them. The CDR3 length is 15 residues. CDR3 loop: CASSADLAGHQPQHF. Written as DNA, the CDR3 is TGTGCCAGCAGCGCCGACCTAGCGGGGCATCAGCCCCAGCATTTT.

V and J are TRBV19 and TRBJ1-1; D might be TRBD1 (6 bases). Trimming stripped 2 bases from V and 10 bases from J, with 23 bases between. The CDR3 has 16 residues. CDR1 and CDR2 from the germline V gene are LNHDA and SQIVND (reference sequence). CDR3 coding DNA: TGTGCCAGTAGTATAAGGGCCTGGAAGGGGGAAGGAGGAGCTTTCTTT. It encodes CASSIRAWKGEGGAFF.

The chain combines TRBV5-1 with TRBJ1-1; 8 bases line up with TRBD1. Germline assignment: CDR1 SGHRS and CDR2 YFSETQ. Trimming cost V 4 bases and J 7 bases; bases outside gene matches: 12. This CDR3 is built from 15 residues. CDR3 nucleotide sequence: TGCGCCAGCAGCGCATTGACAGGGGATAGCGGTGAAGCTTTCTTT. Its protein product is CASSALTGDSGEAFF.

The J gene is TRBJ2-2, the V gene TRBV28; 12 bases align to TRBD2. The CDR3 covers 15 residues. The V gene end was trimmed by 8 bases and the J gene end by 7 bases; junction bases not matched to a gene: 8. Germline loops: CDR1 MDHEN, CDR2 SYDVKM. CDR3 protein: CASVRLAGGDGELFF. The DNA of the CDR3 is TGTGCCAGCGTTCGGCTAGCGGGAGGGGACGGGGAGCTGTTTTTT.

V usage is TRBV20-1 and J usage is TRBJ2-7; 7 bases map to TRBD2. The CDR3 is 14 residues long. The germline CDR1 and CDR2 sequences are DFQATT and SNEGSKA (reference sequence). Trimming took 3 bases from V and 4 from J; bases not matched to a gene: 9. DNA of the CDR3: TGCAGTGCTAGTTTGCTAGCGGCGCTTTACGAGCAGTACTTC. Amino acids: CSASLLAALYEQYF.

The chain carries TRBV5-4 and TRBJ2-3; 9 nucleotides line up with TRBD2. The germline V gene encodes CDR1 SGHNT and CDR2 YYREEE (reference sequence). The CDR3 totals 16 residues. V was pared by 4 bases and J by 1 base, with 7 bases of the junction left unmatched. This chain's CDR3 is CASSQVAGAGTDTQYF. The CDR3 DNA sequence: TGTGCCAGCAGCCAAGTAGCGGGAGCGGGCACAGATACGCAGTATTTT.

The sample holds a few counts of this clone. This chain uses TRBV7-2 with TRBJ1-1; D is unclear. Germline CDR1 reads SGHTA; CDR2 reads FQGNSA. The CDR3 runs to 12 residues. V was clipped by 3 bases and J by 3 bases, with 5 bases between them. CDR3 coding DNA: TGTGCCAGCAGCTTTCGGGACACTGAAGCTTTCTTT. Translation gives CASSFRDTEAFF.

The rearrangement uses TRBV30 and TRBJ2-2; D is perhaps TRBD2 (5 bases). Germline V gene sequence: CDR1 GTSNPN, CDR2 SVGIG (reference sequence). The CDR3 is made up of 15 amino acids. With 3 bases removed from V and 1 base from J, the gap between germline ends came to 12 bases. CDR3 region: CAWRAAGVNTGELFF. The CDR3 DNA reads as TGTGCCTGGAGGGCGGCCGGGGTGAACACCGGGGAGCTGTTTTTT.

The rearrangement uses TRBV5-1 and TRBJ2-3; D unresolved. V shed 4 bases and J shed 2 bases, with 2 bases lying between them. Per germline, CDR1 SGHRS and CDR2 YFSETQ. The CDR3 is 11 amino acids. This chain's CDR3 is CASSLTDTQYF. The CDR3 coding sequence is TGCGCCAGCAGCCTCACAGATACGCAGTATTTT.

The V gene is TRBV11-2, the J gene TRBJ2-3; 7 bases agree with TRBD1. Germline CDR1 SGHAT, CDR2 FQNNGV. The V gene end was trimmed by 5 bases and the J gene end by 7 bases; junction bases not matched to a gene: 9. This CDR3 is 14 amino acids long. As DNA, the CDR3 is TGTGCCAGCAGCCCCTACGGGGACAGCTATACGCAGTATTTT. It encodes CASSPYGDSYTQYF.

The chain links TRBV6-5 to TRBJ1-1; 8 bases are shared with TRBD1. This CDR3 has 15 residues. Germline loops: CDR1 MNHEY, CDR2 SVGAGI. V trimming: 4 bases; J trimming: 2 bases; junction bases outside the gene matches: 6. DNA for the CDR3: TGTGCCAGCAGTTTGAGGGACAGGCTAAACACTGAAGCTTTCTTT. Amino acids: CASSLRDRLNTEAFF.

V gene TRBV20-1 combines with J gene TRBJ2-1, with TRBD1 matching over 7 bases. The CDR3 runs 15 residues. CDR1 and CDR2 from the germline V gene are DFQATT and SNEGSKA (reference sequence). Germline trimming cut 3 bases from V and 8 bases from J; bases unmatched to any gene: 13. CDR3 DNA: TGCAGTGCTAGTGATACAGGGGACGCCACGGATGAGCAGTTCTTC. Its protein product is CSASDTGDATDEQFF.

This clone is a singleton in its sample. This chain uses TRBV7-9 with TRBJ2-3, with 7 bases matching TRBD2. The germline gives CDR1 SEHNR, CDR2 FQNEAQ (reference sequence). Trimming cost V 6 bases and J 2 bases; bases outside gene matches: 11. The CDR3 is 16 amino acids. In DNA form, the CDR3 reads TGTGCCAGCAGGTCAAGGGCGCGGGAGATCACAGATACGCAGTATTTT. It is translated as CASRSRAREITDTQYF.

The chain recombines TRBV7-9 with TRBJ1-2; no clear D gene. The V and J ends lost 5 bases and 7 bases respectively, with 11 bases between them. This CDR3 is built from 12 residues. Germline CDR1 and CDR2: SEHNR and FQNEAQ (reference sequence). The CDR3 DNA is TGTGCCAGCAGCGTGGTTGCGGGTGGCTACACCTTC. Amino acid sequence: CASSVVAGGYTF.

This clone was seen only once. The CDR3 nucleotides read TGTGCCAGCAGCCGAGTAGTGGGGGCTAGCGGGAGGACTACCCAAGAGACCCAGTACTTC. Amino acids: CASSRVVGASGRTTQETQYF. V usage is TRBV7-8 and J usage is TRBJ2-5, with 11 bases fitting TRBD2. The germline V gene has CDR1 SGHVS and CDR2 FQNEAQ. Trimming removed 5 bases from V and 1 base from J; junction bases left unmatched: 18. The CDR3 runs to 20 residues.

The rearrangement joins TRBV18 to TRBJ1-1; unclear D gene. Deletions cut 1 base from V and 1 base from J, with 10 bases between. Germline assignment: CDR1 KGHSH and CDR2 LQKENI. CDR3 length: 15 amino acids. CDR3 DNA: TGTGCCAGCTCACCACTGGTACATACGAACACTGAAGCTTTCTTT. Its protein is CASSPLVHTNTEAFF. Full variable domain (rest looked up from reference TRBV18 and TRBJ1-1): NAGVMQNPRHLVRRRGQEARLRCSPMKGHSHVYWYRQLPEEGLKFMVYLQKENIIDESGMPKERFSAEFPKEGPSILRIQQVVRGDSAAYFCASSPLVHTNTEAFFGQGTRLTVV.

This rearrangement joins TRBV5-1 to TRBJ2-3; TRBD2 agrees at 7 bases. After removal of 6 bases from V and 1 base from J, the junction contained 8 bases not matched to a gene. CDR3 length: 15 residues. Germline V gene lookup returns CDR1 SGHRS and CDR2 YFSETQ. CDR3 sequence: CASIPGGSGTDTQYF. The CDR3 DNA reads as TGCGCCAGCATCCCGGGGGGTTCGGGCACAGATACGCAGTATTTT. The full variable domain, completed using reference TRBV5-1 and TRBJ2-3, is KAGVTQTPRYLIKTRGQQVTLSCSPISGHRSVSWYQQTPGQGLQFLFEYFSETQRNKGNFPGRFSGRQFSNSRSEMNVSTLELGDSALYLCASIPGGSGTDTQYFGPGTRLTVL.